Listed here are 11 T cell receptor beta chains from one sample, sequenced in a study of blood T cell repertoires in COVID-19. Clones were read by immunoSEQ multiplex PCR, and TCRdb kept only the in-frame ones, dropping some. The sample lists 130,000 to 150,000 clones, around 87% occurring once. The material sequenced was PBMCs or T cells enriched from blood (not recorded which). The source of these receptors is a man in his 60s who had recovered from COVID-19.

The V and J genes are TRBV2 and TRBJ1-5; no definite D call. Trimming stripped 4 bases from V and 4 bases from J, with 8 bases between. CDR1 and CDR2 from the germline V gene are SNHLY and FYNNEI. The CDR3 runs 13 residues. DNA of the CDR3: TGTGCCAGCAGTGCTGGTAGAAATCAGCCCCAGCATTTT. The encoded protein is CASSAGRNQPQHF.

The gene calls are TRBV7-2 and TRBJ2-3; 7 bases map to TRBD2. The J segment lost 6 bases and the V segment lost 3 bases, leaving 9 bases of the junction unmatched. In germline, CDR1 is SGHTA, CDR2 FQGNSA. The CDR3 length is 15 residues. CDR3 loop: CASSLQAGVGDTQYF. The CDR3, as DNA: TGTGCCAGCAGCTTGCAGGCGGGAGTGGGGGATACGCAGTATTTT.

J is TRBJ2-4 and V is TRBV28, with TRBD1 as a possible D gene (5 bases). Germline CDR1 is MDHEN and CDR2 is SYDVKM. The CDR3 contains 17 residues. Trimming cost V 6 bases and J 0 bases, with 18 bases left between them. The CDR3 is CASSPSFGALAKNIQYF. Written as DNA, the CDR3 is TGTGCCAGCAGCCCATCGTTTGGGGCCCTAGCCAAAAACATTCAGTACTTC.

CDR3 bases: TGTGCCAGTAAACCTAGCGGGGGCGAGCAGTACTTC. This sequence encodes CASKPSGGEQYF. The gene calls are TRBV19 and TRBJ2-7; 10 bases match TRBD2. In germline, CDR1 is LNHDA, CDR2 SQIVND (reference sequence). The trim removed 7 bases at V and 6 bases at J, leaving 3 bases unmatched. The CDR3 sequence is 12 residues long.

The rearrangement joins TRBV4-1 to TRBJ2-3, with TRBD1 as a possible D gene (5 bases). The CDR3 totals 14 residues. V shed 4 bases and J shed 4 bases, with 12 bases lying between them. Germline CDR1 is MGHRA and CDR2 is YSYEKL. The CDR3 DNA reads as TGCGCCAGCAGCCTAGGGTGGGGCGCAGATACGCAGTATTTT. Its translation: CASSLGWGADTQYF.

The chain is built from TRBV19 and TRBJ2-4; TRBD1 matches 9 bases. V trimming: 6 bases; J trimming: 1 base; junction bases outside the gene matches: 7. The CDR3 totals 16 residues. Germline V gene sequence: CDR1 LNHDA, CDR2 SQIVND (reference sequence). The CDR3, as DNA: TGTGCCAGTAGCCCCCGGGACAGGGACGCCAAAAACATTCAGTACTTC. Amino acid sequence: CASSPRDRDAKNIQYF.

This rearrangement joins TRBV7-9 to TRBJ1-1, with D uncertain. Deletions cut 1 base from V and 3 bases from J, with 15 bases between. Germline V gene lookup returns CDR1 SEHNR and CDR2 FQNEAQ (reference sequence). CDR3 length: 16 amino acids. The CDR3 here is CASSLVHGRSDTEAFF. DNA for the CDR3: TGTGCCAGCAGCTTAGTACATGGCAGGTCGGACACTGAAGCTTTCTTT.

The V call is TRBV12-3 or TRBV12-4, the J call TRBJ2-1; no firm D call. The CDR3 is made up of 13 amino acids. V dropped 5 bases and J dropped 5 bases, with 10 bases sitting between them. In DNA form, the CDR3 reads TGTGCCAGCAGTCCCTTCTTAGACAATGAGCAGTTCTTC. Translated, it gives CASSPFLDNEQFF.

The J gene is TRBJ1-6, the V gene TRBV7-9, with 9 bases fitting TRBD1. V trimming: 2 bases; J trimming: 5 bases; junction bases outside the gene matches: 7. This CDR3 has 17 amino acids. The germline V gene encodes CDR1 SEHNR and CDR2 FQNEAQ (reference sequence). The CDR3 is CASSLRTTGGDNSPLHF. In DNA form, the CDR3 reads TGTGCCAGCAGCTTAAGGACGACAGGGGGAGATAATTCACCCCTCCACTTT.

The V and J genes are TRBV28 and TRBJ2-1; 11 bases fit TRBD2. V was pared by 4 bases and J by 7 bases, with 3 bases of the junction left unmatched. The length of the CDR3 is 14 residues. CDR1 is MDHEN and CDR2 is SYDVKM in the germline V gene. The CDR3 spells CASSWGLAVNEQFF. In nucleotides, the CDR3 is TGTGCCAGCAGTTGGGGACTAGCGGTAAATGAGCAGTTCTTC.

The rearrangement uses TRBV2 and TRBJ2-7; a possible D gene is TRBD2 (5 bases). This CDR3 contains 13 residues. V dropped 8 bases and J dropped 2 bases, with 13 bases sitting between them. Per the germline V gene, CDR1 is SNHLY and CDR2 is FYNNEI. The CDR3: CASDDTRAYEQYF. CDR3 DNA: TGTGCCAGCGACGACACGAGGGCCTACGAGCAGTACTTC.